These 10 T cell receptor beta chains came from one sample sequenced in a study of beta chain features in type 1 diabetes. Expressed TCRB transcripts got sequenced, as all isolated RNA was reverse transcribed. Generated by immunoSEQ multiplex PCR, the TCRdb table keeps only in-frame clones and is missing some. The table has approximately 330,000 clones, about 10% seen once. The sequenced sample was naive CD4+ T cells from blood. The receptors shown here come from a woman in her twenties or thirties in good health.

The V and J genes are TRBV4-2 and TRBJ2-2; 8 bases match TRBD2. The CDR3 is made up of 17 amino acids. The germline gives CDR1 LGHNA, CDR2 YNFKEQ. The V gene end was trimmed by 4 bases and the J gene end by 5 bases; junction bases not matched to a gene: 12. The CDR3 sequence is CASSPSVIRGGTGELFF. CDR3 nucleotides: TGTGCCAGCAGCCCCTCAGTGATACGGGGGGGAACCGGGGAGCTGTTTTTT.

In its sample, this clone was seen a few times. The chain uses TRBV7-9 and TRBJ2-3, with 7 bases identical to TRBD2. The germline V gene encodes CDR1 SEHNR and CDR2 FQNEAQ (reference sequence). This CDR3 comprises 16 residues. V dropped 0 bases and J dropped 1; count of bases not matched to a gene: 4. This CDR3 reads CASSLALAAGTDTQYF. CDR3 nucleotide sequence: TGTGCCAGCAGCTTAGCGCTAGCGGCGGGCACAGATACGCAGTATTTT.

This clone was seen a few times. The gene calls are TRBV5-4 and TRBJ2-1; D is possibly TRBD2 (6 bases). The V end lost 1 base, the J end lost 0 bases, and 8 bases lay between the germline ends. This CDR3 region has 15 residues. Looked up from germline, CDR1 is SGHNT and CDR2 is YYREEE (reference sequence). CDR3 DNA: TGTGCCAGCAGCTTGTCGCGGGGCTCCTACAATGAGCAGTTCTTC. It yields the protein CASSLSRGSYNEQFF.

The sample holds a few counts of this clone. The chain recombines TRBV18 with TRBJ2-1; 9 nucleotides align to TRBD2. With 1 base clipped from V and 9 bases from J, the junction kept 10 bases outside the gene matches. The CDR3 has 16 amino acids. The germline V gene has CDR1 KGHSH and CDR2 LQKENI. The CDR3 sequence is CASSPQEAGGTGEQFF. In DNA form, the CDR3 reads TGTGCCAGCTCACCACAGGAAGCGGGAGGTACCGGTGAGCAGTTCTTC.

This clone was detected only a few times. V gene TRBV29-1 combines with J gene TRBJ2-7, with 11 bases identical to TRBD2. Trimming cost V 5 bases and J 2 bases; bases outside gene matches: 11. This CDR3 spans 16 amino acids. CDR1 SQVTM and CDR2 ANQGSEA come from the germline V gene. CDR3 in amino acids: CSVPQTSGGRAYEQYF. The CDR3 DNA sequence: TGCAGCGTTCCCCAAACTAGCGGGGGCCGCGCCTACGAGCAGTACTTC.

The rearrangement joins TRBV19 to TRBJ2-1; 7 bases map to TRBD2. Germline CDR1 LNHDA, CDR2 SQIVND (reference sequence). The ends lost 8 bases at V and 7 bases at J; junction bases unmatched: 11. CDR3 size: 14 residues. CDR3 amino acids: CASSTGTIGNEQFF. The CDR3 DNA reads TGTGCCAGTTCTACCGGGACTATTGGGAATGAGCAGTTCTTC.

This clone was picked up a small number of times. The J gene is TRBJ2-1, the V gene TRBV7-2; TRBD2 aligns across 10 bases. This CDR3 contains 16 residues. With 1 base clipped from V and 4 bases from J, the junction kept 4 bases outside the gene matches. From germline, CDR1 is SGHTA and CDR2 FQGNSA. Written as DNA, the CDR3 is TGTGCCAGCAGCTTAGAGACTAGCGGGCCTTACAATGAGCAGTTCTTC. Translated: CASSLETSGPYNEQFF. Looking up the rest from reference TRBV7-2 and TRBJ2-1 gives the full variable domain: GAGVSQSPSNKVTEKGKDVELRCDPISGHTALYWYRQSLGQGLEFLIYFQGNSAPDKSGLPSDRFSAERTGGSVSTLTIQRTQQEDSAVYLCASSLETSGPYNEQFFGPGTRLTVL.

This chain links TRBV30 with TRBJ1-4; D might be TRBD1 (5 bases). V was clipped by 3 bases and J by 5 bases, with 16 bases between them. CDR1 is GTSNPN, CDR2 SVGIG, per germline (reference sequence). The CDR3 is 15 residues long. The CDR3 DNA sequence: TGTGCCTGGAGATATGGACAACCCTCAAATGAAAAACTGTTTTTT. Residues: CAWRYGQPSNEKLFF.

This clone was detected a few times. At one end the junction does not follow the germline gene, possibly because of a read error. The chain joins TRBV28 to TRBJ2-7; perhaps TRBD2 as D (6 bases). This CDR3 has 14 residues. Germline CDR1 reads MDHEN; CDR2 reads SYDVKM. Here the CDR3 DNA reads TGTGCCAGCAGTGAGGCACTAGCATCCTCCGAGCAGTACTTC. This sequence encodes CASSEALASSEQYF.

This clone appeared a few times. The CDR3 sequence: CATSRQGTSYNEQFF. CDR3 coding DNA: TGTGCCACCTCCAGGCAGGGCACCTCCTACAATGAGCAGTTCTTC. The chain is built from TRBV15 and TRBJ2-1; D is possibly TRBD1 (5 bases). Trimming shortened V by 8 bases and J by 0 bases, and 14 bases separated the two germline ends. The V gene's germline CDR1 is LNHNV and CDR2 YYDKDF (reference sequence). The CDR3 extends over 15 amino acids.